The 3 T cell receptor beta chains in this list originate from one sample, sequenced in a study of blood T cell repertoires in COVID-19. Using immunoSEQ multiplex PCR, the repertoire was profiled, and TCRdb retains in-frame clones only, with some absent. The profile shows about 100,000 clones, around nine tenths of them singletons. The specimen was peripheral blood. Receptors originate from a man aged 50-60 years with acute or convalescent COVID-19.

Turning to this clone: The sample contains more than one DNA sequence encoding this CDR3. V gene TRBV11-3 combines with J gene TRBJ2-7; 12 bases are shared with TRBD2. The CDR3 runs to 15 residues. Germline V gives CDR1 SGHNT, CDR2 YENEEA. V dropped 4 bases and J dropped 3; count of bases not matched to a gene: 4. The CDR3 region is CASSSGLAGSYEQYF. CDR3 in DNA: TGTGCCAGCAGCTCAGGACTAGCGGGGAGCTACGAGCAGTACTTC.

The gene calls are TRBV19 and TRBJ2-1; 8 bases align to TRBD2. The CDR3 has 14 residues. Germline CDR1 is LNHDA and CDR2 is SQIVND (reference sequence). The V gene end was trimmed by 10 bases and the J gene end by 7 bases; junction bases not matched to a gene: 12. The CDR3 loop is CAKGSGSLMNEQFF. For the CDR3, the DNA is TGTGCCAAGGGGAGCGGGAGTCTTATGAATGAGCAGTTCTTC.

This clone came up once. The chain uses TRBV29-1 and TRBJ1-1, with D perhaps TRBD1 (5 bases). CDR1 is SQVTM, CDR2 ANQGSEA, per germline. The CDR3 sequence is 11 residues long. V was clipped by 7 bases and J by 5 bases, with 11 bases between them. In nucleotides, the CDR3 is TGCAGCGCACAGGAGGGGACTGAAGCTTTCTTT. Its translation: CSAQEGTEAFF. Looking up the rest from reference TRBV29-1 and TRBJ1-1 gives the full variable domain: SAVISQKPSRDICQRGTSLTIQCQVDSQVTMMFWYRQQPGQSLTLIATANQGSEATYESGFVIDKFPISRPNLTFSTLTVSNMSPEDSSIYLCSAQEGTEAFFGQGTRLTVV.